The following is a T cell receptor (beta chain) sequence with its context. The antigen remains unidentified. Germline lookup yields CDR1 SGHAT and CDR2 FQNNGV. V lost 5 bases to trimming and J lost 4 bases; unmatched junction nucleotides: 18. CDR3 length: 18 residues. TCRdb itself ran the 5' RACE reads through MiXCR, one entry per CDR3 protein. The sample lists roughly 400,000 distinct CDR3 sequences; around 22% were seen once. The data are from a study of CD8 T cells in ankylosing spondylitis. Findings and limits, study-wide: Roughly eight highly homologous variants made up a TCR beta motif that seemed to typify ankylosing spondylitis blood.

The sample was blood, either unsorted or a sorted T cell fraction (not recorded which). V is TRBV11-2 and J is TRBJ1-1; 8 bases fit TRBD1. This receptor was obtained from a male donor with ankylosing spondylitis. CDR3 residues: CASSRTGTGLRGGTEAFF. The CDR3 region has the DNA TGTGCCAGCAGCCGTACCGGGACAGGTTTGCGAGGGGGCACTGAAGCTTTCTTT.